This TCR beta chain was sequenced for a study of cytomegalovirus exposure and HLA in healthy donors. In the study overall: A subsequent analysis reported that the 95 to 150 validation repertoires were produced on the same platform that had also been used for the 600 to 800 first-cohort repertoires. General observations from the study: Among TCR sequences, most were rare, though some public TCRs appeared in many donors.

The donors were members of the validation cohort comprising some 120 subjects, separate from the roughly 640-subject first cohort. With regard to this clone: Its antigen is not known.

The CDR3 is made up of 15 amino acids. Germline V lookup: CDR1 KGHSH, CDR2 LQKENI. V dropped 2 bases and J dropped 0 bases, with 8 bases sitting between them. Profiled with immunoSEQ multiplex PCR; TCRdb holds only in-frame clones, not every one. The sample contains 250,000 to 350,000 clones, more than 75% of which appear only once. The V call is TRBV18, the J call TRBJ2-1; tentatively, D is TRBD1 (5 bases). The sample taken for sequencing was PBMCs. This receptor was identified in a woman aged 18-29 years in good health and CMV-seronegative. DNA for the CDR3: TGTGCCAGCTCACCAGAGACAGTCTCCTACAATGAGCAGTTCTTC. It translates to CASSPETVSYNEQFF.